This is a list of T cell receptor beta chains from one sample in a study of blood T cell repertoires in COVID-19. Produced via immunoSEQ multiplex PCR; TCRdb's table is partial and in-frame only. The repertoire holds fewer than 300,000 clones, with about 76% as singletons. Sequenced: peripheral blood. The source of these receptors is an older woman with active or convalescent COVID-19. CDR3s include the opening cysteine and the closing phenylalanine or tryptophan. The D gene is left open where the match is weak. For some rows the clone size is stated as once, few or many, or as a class when expanded; others skip it.

V	J	D	size	DNA	CDR3
TRBV10-3	TRBJ1-3	NA	NA	TGTGCCATCAGCCCTCGGGTGGCTGGAAACACCATATATTTT	CAISPRVAGNTIYF
TRBV7-3	TRBJ1-1	NA	few	TGTGCCAGCAGCCCCCCACCGGGTAAAAACACTGAAGCTTTCTTT	CASSPPPGKNTEAFF
TRBV3-1/TRBV3-2	TRBJ1-2	TRBD1	NA	TGTGCCAGCAGCCCTACTTCGGGACAGGTTGGTGGCTACACCTTC	CASSPTSGQVGGYTF
TRBV11-3	TRBJ2-5	TRBD2	NA	TGTGCCAGCAGCTTCCCCGGCGGGGGGACCCAGTACTTC	CASSFPGGGTQYF
TRBV11-2	TRBJ1-1	NA	NA	TGTGCCAGCAGCTTGGGGACAAGGAACACTGAAGCTTTCTTT	CASSLGTRNTEAFF
TRBV7-2	TRBJ1-2	TRBD1	NA	TGTGCCAGCAGCGCGGGGACAGGTGGGAACTATGGCTACACCTTC	CASSAGTGGNYGYTF
TRBV3-1/TRBV3-2	TRBJ2-3	TRBD1	NA	TGTGCCAGCAGCCAAGAGGGTCAGGGGGCACGAGATACGCAGTATTTT	CASSQEGQGARDTQYF
TRBV6-5	TRBJ2-6	NA	NA	TGTGCCAGCAGGCCACAGGGCTCTGGGGCCAACGTCCTGACTTTC	CASRPQGSGANVLTF
TRBV15	TRBJ2-3	TRBD2	NA	TGTGCCACCAGAGCGGGGGGCCGGGCCCGCACAGATACGCAGTATTTT	CATRAGGRARTDTQYF
TRBV14	TRBJ1-6	NA	NA	TGTGCCAGCAGCCAAGATGGCAGGGTTTGGTCACCCCTCCACTTT	CASSQDGRVWSPLHF